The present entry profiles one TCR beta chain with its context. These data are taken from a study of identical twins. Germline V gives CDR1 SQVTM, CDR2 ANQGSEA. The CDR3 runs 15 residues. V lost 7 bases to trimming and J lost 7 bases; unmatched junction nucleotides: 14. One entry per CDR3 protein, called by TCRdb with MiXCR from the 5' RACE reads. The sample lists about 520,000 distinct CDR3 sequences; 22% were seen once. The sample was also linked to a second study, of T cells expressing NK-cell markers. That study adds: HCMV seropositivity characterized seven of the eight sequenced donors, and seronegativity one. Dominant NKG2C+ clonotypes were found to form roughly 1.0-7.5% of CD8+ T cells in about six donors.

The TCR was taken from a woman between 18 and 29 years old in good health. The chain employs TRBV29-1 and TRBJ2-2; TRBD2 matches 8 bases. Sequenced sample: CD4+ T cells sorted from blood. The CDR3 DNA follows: TGCAGCGCCGCGCTAGGGACTAGATTACTCGGGGAGCTGTTTTTT. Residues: CSAALGTRLLGELFF.